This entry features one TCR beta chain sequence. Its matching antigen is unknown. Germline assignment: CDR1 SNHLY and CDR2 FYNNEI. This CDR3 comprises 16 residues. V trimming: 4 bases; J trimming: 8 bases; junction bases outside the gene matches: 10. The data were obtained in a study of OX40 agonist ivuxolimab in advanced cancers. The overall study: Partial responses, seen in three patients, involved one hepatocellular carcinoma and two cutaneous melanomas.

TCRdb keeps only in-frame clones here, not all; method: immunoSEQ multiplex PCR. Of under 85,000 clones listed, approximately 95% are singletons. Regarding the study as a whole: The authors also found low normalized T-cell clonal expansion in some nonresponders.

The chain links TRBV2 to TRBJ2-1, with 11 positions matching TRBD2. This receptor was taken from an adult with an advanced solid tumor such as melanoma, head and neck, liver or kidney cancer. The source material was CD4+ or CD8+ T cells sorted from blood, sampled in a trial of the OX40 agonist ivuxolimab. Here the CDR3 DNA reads TGTGCCAGCAGTGCCGACCTAGCGGGAGGTTTCGATGAGCAGTTCTTC. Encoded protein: CASSADLAGGFDEQFF. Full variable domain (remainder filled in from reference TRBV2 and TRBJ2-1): EPEVTQTPSHQVTQMGQEVILRCVPISNHLYFYWYRQILGQKVEFLVSFYNNEISEKSEIFDDQFSVERPDGSNFTLKIRSTKLEDSAMYFCASSADLAGGFDEQFFGPGTRLTVL.